The subject of this entry is one T cell receptor (beta chain). Germline assignment: CDR1 SGHAT and CDR2 FQNNGV. CDR3 length: 12 amino acids. V shed 7 bases and J shed 4 bases, with 10 bases lying between them. This specimen belongs to a study of blood T cell repertoires in COVID-19. Study background: Acute and convalescent COVID-19 samples came from the United States, Italy and Spain. Nucleic acid was either cDNA or gDNA, and it came from T cells, B-cell-depleted T cells, or PBMCs.

Original analysis: Estimation of nucleated cell counts was performed using reference gene primer amplification. Profiled with immunoSEQ multiplex PCR; TCRdb holds only in-frame clones, not every one. Clone size and the V and J calls come from that table; the DNA yielded D and trimming. Of approximately 230,000 clones listed, 75% to 90% were seen once; the top ten hold about 2.2%. Material: peripheral blood. The rearrangement joins TRBV11-2 to TRBJ2-5; possible D gene TRBD1, 5 bases. The sequence derives from a man aged 25 to 40 who had recovered from COVID-19. CDR3 loop: CASTPTVETQYF. CDR3 coding DNA: TGTGCCAGCACCCCGACAGTAGAGACCCAGTACTTC.